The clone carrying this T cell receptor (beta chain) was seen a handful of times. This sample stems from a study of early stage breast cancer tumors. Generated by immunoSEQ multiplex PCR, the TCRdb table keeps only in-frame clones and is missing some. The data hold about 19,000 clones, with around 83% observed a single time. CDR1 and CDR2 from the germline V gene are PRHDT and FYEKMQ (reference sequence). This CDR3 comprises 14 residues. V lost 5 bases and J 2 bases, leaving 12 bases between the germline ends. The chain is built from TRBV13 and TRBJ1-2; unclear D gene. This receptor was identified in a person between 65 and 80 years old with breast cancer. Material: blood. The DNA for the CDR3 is TGTGCCAGCAGCCCCCGAACTTCAAACTATGGCTACACCTTC. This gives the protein CASSPRTSNYGYTF.